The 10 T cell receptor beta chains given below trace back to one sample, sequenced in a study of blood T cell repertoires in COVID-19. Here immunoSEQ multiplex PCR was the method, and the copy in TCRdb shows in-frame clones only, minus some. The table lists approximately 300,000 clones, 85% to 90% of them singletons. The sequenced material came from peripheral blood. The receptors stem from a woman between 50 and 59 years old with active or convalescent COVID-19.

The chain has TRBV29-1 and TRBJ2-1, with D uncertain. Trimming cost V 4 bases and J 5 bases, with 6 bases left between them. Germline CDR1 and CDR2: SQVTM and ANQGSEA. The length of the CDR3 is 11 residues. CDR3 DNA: TGCAGCGTTGTACTCAACAATGAGCAGTTCTTC. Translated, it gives CSVVLNNEQFF.

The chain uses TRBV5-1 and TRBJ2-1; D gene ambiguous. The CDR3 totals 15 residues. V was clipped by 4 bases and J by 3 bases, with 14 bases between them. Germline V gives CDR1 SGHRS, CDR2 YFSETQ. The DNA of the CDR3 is TGCGCCAGCAGCCCGTTGACACGGAACTACAATGAGCAGTTCTTC. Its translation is CASSPLTRNYNEQFF.

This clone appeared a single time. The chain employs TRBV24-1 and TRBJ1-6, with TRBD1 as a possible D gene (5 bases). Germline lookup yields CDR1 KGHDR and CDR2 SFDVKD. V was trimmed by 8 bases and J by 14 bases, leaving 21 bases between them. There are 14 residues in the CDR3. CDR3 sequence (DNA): TGTGCCACCACCGCCGTGGGGGGGTATAATACCCTCCACTTT. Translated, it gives CATTAVGGYNTLHF.

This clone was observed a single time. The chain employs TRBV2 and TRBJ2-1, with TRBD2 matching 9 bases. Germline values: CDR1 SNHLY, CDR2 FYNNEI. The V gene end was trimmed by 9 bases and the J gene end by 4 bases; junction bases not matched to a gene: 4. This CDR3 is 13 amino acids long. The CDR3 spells CARGLAGYNEQFF. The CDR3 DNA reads TGTGCCAGGGGTCTAGCGGGGTACAATGAGCAGTTCTTC.

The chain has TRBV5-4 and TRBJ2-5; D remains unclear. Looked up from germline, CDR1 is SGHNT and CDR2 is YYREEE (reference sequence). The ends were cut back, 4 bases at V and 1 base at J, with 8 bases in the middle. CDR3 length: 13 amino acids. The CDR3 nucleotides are TGTGCCAGCAGCCCCGCGCTCCAAGAGACCCAGTACTTC. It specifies CASSPALQETQYF.

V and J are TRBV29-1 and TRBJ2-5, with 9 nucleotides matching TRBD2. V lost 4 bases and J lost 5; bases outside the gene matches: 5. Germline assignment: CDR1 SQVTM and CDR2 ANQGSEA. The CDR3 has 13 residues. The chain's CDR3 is CSVGTSEWETQYF. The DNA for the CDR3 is TGCAGCGTTGGGACTAGCGAGTGGGAGACCCAGTACTTC.

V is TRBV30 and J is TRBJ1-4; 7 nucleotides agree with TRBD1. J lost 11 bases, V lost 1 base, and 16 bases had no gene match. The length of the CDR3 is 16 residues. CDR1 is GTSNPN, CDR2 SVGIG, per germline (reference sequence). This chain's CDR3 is CAWSADRTQPTEKLFF. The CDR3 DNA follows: TGTGCCTGGAGTGCGGACAGGACGCAACCCACGGAGAAACTGTTTTTT.

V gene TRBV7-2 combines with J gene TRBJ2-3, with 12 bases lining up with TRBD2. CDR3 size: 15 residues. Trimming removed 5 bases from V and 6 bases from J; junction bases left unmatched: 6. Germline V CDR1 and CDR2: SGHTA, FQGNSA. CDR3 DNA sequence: TGTGCCAGCAGCAGGGCTAGCGGGGGGGCGGATACGCAGTATTTT. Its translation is CASSRASGGADTQYF.

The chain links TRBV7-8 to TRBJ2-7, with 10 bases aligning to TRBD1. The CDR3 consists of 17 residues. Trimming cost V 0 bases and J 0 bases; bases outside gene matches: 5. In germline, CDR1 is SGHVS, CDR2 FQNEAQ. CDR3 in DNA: TGTGCCAGCAGCTTAGCGAGCGGGACAGGGGTCTCCTACGAGCAGTACTTC. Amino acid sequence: CASSLASGTGVSYEQYF.

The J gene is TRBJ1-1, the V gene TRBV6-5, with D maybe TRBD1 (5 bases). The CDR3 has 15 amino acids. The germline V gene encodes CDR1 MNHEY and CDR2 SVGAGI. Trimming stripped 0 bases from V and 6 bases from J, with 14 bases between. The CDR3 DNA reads TGTGCCAGCAGTTACTCGAATTCAGGGAGGGCTGAAGCTTTCTTT. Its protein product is CASSYSNSGRAEAFF.